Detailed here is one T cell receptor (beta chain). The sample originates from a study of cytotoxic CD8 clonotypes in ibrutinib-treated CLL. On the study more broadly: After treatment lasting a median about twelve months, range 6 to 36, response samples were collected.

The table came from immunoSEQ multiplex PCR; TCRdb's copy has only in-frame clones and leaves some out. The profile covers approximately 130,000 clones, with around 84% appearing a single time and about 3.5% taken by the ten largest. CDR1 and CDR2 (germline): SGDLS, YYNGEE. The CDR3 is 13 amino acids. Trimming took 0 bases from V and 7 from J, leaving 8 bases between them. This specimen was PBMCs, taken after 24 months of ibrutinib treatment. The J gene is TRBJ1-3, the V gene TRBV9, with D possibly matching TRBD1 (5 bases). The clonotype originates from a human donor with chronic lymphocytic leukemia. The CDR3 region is CASSVAGGNTIYF. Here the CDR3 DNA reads TGTGCCAGCAGCGTAGCGGGGGGGAACACCATATATTTT.